This is a list of T cell receptor beta chains from one sample in a study of T cell repertoires in cytomegalovirus infection. TCRdb reanalysed the reads using MiXCR and keeps one entry per CDR3 protein. This sample has about 360,000 distinct CDR3 sequences, with about 32% found just once. Antigens for these TCRs are unknown. The sequencing used cultured PBMCs, collected from culture after CMV antigen stimulation. The source is a human donor in good health (CMV status not recorded). Some clones in this sample may be carry-over from other donors' samples. CDR3s include the opening cysteine and the closing phenylalanine or tryptophan. The D gene is left open where the match is weak. Size is omitted from some rows. Given values are once, few, many or a class for expanded clones.

>-|TRBV7-2|TRBJ2-7|-
TGTGCCAGCAGCTCGGGACGGATGTCCTACGAGCAGTACTTC
CASSSGRMSYEQYF
>-|TRBV7-6|TRBJ2-2|-
TGTGCCAGCAGCTTAGGGGGGACAACAAACACCGGGGAGCTGTTTTTT
CASSLGGTTNTGELFF
>-|TRBV7-2|TRBJ2-1|-
TGTGCCAGCAGTTCAGGGGAGGTCTACAATGAGCAGTTCTTC
CASSSGEVYNEQFF
>-|TRBV20-1|TRBJ2-3|TRBD2
TGCAGTGCTAGAGATAATGGGGTTGGCGGGAGCCCAGATACGCAGTATTTT
CSARDNGVGGSPDTQYF
>many|TRBV7-2|TRBJ2-5|-
TGTGCCAGCAGCTTAGCTAAGAAAGAGACCCAGTACTTC
CASSLAKKETQYF
>-|TRBV10-3|TRBJ1-2|-
TGTGCCATCAGCGGATTCTATGGCTACACCTTC
CAISGFYGYTF
>-|TRBV23-1|TRBJ2-1|-
TGCGCCAGCAGTCGAAGAGAACAGGGAACGACCTACAATGAGCAGTTCTTC
CASSRREQGTTYNEQFF
>-|TRBV28|TRBJ2-5|-
TGTGCCAGCCTAACTAGTGGACACCAAGAGACCCAGTACTTC
CASLTSGHQETQYF
>few|TRBV4-1|TRBJ1-5|-
TGCGCCAGCAGCCAAGGAAGGGTTCCCCAGCATTTT
CASSQGRVPQHF
>-|TRBV12-3/TRBV12-4|TRBJ1-5|-
TGTGCCAGCAGCCAAATGGTGAATCAGCCCCAGCATTTT
CASSQMVNQPQHF
>few|TRBV20-1|TRBJ1-4|TRBD1
TGCAGTGCTGTACAGGGGGCGGCGGAAAAACTGTTTTTT
CSAVQGAAEKLFF
>few|TRBV7-2|TRBJ1-6|-
TGTGCCAGCAGCTTAGTCAGGGGTGATTCACCCCTCCACTTT
CASSLVRGDSPLHF
>few|TRBV24-1|TRBJ2-2|-
TGTGCCACCAGCGCTCGGGTCACCGGGGAGCTGTTTTTT
CATSARVTGELFF
>many|TRBV7-2|TRBJ2-6|TRBD2
TGTGCCAGCAGCTTAGTTCTGGGAGGGTTGGGCTCTGGGGCCAACGTCCTGACTTTC
CASSLVLGGLGSGANVLTF
>few|TRBV12-3/TRBV12-4|TRBJ1-1|-
TGTGCCAGCACAAACAGGGAATCTGCTGAAGCTTTCTTT
CASTNRESAEAFF
>-|TRBV6-2/TRBV6-3|TRBJ2-2|-
TGTGCCAGCAGGCAAGGTGGGAGGACGAACACCGGGGAGCTGTTTTTT
CASRQGGRTNTGELFF